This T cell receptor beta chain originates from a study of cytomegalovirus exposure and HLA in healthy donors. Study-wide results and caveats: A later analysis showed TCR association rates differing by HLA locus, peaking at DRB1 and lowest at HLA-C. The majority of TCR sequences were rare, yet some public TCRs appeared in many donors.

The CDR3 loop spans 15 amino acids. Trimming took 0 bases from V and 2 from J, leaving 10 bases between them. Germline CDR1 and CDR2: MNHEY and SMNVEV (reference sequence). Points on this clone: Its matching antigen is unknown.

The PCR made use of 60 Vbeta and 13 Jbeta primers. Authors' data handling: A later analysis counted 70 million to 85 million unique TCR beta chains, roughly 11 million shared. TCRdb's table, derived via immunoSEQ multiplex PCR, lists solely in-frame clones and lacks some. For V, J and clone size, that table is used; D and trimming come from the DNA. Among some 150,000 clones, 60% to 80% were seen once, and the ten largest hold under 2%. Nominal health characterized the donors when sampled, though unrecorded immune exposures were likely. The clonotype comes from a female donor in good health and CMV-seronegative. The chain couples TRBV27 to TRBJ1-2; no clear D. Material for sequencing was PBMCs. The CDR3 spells CASSLSKAGNYGYTF. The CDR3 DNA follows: TGTGCCAGCAGTTTATCGAAGGCGGGGAACTATGGCTACACCTTC.